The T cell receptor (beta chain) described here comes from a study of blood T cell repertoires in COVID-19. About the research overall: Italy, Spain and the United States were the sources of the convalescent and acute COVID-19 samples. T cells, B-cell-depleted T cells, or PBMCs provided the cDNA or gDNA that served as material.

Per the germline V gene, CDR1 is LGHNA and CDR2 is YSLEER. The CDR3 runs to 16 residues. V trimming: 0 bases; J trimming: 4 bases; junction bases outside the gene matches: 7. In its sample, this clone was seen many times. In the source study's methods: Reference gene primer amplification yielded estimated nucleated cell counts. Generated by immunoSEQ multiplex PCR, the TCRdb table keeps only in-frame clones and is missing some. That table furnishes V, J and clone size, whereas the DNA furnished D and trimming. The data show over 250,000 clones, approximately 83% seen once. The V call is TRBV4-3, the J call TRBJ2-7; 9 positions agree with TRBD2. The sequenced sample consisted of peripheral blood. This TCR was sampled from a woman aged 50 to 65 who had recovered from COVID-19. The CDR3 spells CASSQEATSGQYEQYF. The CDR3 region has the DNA TGCGCCAGCAGCCAAGAGGCGACTAGCGGACAGTACGAGCAGTACTTC.